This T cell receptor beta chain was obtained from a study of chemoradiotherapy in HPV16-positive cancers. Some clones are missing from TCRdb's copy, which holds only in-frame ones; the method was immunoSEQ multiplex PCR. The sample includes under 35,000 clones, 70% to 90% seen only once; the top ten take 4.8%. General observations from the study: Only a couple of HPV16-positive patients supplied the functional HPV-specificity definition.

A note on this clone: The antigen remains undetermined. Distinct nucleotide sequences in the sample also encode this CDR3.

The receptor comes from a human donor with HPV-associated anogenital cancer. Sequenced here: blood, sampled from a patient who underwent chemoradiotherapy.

CDR3: CASSLAGTTNTGELFF. Here the CDR3 DNA reads TGCGCCAGCAGCTTGGCCGGGACAACGAACACCGGGGAGCTGTTTTTT. The V and J genes are TRBV5-1 and TRBJ2-2; tentative D call: TRBD1 (6 bases). Between the trimmed V and J ends, which lost 0 bases and 0 bases, there was a span of 9 bases. Germline assignment: CDR1 SGHRS and CDR2 YFSETQ. The CDR3 is 16 amino acids.